This TCR beta chain emerged from a study of T cells in Graves' hyperthyroidism and ophthalmopathy. Study-wide results and caveats: Blood also held most thyroid clonotypes expanded beyond 0.001.

Amplified TCR beta CDR3 regions derived from RNA transcripts. When the TCR CDR3 underwent first-round RT-PCR, the HTBI primer set was used. TCRdb independently ran MiXCR on the multiplex PCR reads; one entry per CDR3 protein. The sample consists of hundreds of thousands of distinct CDR3 sequences, approximately 15% of them appearing once. Worth noting for this clonotype: The target antigen is unknown.

For Graves' hyperthyroidism to be stable, ophthalmopathy could not progress within 18 months. Extraction of PBMCs used roughly 9.6 ml of fresh peripheral blood. This receptor was identified in a woman younger than 30 with Graves' hyperthyroidism. Sequencing was performed on blood.

The CDR3 sequence: CASSEDGGRQETQYF. The CDR3 DNA follows: TGTGCCAGCAGTGAAGATGGAGGAAGACAAGAGACCCAGTACTTC. This rearrangement joins TRBV6-1 to TRBJ2-5; D is perhaps TRBD2 (5 bases). CDR3 length: 15 residues. CDR1 and CDR2 from the germline V gene are MNHNS and SASEGT. V was trimmed by 1 base and J by 2 bases, leaving 11 bases between them.